These 23 T cell receptor beta chains share one sample of origin, sequenced in a study of blood T cell repertoires in COVID-19. Only in-frame clones appear in the TCRdb table, and some are missing; sequencing was by immunoSEQ multiplex PCR. The sample shows approximately 120,000 clones, 60% to 80% of them seen only once. Sequences were obtained from peripheral blood. The source of these receptors is a man older than 75 with COVID-19, enrolled during active disease.

The gene calls are TRBV2 and TRBJ1-4, with unresolved D. Germline-derived CDR1 and CDR2 are SNHLY and FYNNEI. This CDR3 spans 11 amino acids. Trimming shortened V by 8 bases and J by 8 bases, and 9 bases separated the two germline ends. The CDR3 DNA reads TGTGCCAGCGCCGAACGGGAAAAACTGTTTTTT. It codes for CASAEREKLFF.

This chain links TRBV6-2 or TRBV6-3 with TRBJ2-3; unclear D gene. Germline V gene lookup returns CDR1 MNHEY and CDR2 SVGEGT. This CDR3 spans 13 amino acids. Trimming pared 4 bases from V and 7 bases from J, leaving 12 bases between. The CDR3 region is CASSLALLNTQYF. The DNA of the CDR3 is TGTGCCAGCAGTTTAGCCCTACTAAATACGCAGTATTTT.

The chain carries TRBV11-2 and TRBJ1-5; D is possibly TRBD1 (5 bases). Germline CDR1 SGHAT, CDR2 FQNNGV. V was pared by 6 bases and J by 9 bases, with 15 bases between. The CDR3 has 13 residues. The DNA for the CDR3 is TGTGCCAGCAGTTCAGGGCAGGGCCTGCCCCAGCATTTT. This encodes CASSSGQGLPQHF.

The genes are TRBV11-1 and TRBJ2-5, with 9 bases lining up with TRBD1. J was trimmed by 1 base and V by 5 bases; bases with no gene match: 2. The CDR3 is 14 amino acids. Germline V gene data show CDR1 as SGHAT and CDR2 as FQDESV (reference sequence). CDR3 sequence (DNA): TGTGCCAGCAGCCTACAGGGGGCCCAAGAGACCCAGTACTTC. This sequence encodes CASSLQGAQETQYF.

This rearrangement joins TRBV2 to TRBJ1-4, with no clear D. Between the trimmed V and J ends, which lost 4 bases and 5 bases, there was a span of 11 bases. The CDR3 extends over 14 amino acids. Germline loops: CDR1 SNHLY, CDR2 FYNNEI. Here the CDR3 reads CASSAGRNNEKLFF. Written as DNA, the CDR3 is TGTGCCAGCAGTGCTGGCAGAAACAATGAAAAACTGTTTTTT.

This clone has more than one count but fewer than ten. The genes are TRBV5-5 and TRBJ2-7, with 7 bases identical to TRBD1. The CDR3 has 16 amino acids. Germline-derived CDR1 and CDR2 are SGHKS and YYEKEE (reference sequence). V was pared by 0 bases and J by 0 bases, with 6 bases of the junction left unmatched. CDR3 nucleotide sequence: TGTGCCAGCAGCTTGGCCGTGGGGACAGACTCCTACGAGCAGTACTTC. Protein sequence: CASSLAVGTDSYEQYF.

This sequence joins TRBV2 and TRBJ1-4; TRBD1 agrees at 9 bases. Germline loops: CDR1 SNHLY, CDR2 FYNNEI. This CDR3 has 14 residues. Unmatched junction bases numbered 8, after V lost 7 bases and J lost 8 bases. The CDR3 sequence: CASNKDRGGEKLFF. CDR3 nucleotide sequence: TGTGCCAGCAATAAGGACAGGGGAGGCGAAAAACTGTTTTTT.

V is TRBV6-4 and J is TRBJ2-1; 12 bases line up with TRBD2. The CDR3 is 15 residues long. Germline V gene sequence: CDR1 MRHNA, CDR2 SNTAGT. V lost 4 bases to trimming and J lost 6 bases; unmatched junction nucleotides: 4. The CDR3 here is CASSVTSGRINEQFF. The CDR3 nucleotides read TGTGCCAGCAGTGTAACTAGCGGGAGGATCAATGAGCAGTTCTTC.

V is TRBV5-1 and J is TRBJ1-1, with D tentatively TRBD1 (5 bases). This CDR3 has 14 amino acids. Deletions cut 2 bases from V and 5 bases from J, with 13 bases between. CDR1 and CDR2 from the germline V gene are SGHRS and YFSETQ. Here the CDR3 reads CASSFGGKGTEAFF. CDR3 bases: TGCGCCAGCAGCTTCGGGGGAAAGGGTACTGAAGCTTTCTTT. Looking up the rest from reference TRBV5-1 and TRBJ1-1 gives the full variable domain: KAGVTQTPRYLIKTRGQQVTLSCSPISGHRSVSWYQQTPGQGLQFLFEYFSETQRNKGNFPGRFSGRQFSNSRSEMNVSTLELGDSALYLCASSFGGKGTEAFFGQGTRLTVV.

The gene calls are TRBV18 and TRBJ2-7; 11 bases map to TRBD2. Germline lookup yields CDR1 KGHSH and CDR2 LQKENI. The trim removed 1 base at V and 0 bases at J, leaving 8 bases unmatched. CDR3 length: 18 amino acids. The CDR3 DNA follows: TGTGCCAGCTCACCACAATTGGGACTAGCGGCTAGCTCCTACGAGCAGTACTTC. It specifies CASSPQLGLAASSYEQYF.

This clone was picked up a small number of times. Written as DNA, the CDR3 is TGTGCCAGCAGCTTAGAACAGGGGGACACTGAAGCTTTCTTT. Its translation: CASSLEQGDTEAFF. This chain connects TRBV11-2 to TRBJ1-1, with 8 positions matching TRBD1. The CDR3 contains 14 residues. Germline loops: CDR1 SGHAT, CDR2 FQNNGV. V was pared by 0 bases and J by 3 bases, with 0 bases of the junction left unmatched.

The chain has TRBV7-9 and TRBJ2-7, with TRBD2 as a possible D gene (5 bases). This CDR3 has 13 residues. Per the germline V gene, CDR1 is SEHNR and CDR2 is FQNEAQ (reference sequence). Trimming took 5 bases from V and 9 from J, leaving 17 bases between them. The chain's CDR3 is CASSEGELNGQYF. CDR3 bases: TGTGCCAGCAGCGAGGGAGAACTCAACGGGCAGTACTTC.

The CDR3 DNA is TGTGCCAGCAGCGTGACTACGCACTCCTACGAGCAGTACTTC. As protein: CASSVTTHSYEQYF. This chain connects TRBV9 to TRBJ2-7; D may be TRBD2 (5 bases). Germline-derived CDR1 and CDR2 are SGDLS and YYNGEE. Trimming stripped 2 bases from V and 0 bases from J, with 9 bases between. The CDR3 contains 14 residues.

The chain uses TRBV5-4 and TRBJ2-7; possible D gene TRBD1, 6 bases. Germline V CDR1 and CDR2: SGHNT, YYREEE (reference sequence). This CDR3 contains 13 residues. With 4 bases removed from V and 4 bases from J, the gap between germline ends came to 12 bases. The CDR3 loop is CASSTQDRYEQYF. DNA of the CDR3: TGTGCCAGCAGCACCCAAGACAGGTACGAGCAGTACTTC.

This clone was seen more than once but under ten times. This chain connects TRBV6-5 to TRBJ1-5; 10 positions match TRBD1. The CDR3 loop spans 13 amino acids. Germline V lookup: CDR1 MNHEY, CDR2 SVGAGI. The ends lost 9 bases at V and 6 bases at J; junction bases unmatched: 5. The CDR3 sequence: CASSTGGGQPQHF. The CDR3 DNA is TGTGCCAGTTCGACAGGGGGCGGTCAGCCCCAGCATTTT.

This chain connects TRBV2 to TRBJ1-2; D is undetermined. The CDR3 length is 14 residues. Germline V gene lookup returns CDR1 SNHLY and CDR2 FYNNEI. Trimming removed 5 bases at V and 0 bases at J, with 10 bases between. CDR3 loop: CASSPQITNYGYTF. The CDR3 DNA follows: TGTGCCAGCAGTCCACAGATAACTAACTATGGCTACACCTTC. Full variable domain (remainder filled in from reference TRBV2 and TRBJ1-2): EPEVTQTPSHQVTQMGQEVILRCVPISNHLYFYWYRQILGQKVEFLVSFYNNEISEKSEIFDDQFSVERPDGSNFTLKIRSTKLEDSAMYFCASSPQITNYGYTFGSGTRLTVV.

The chain employs TRBV7-3 and TRBJ2-7, with D possibly matching TRBD1 (6 bases). The CDR3 totals 15 residues. The germline gives CDR1 SGHTA, CDR2 FQGTGA. V was trimmed by 2 bases and J by 0 bases, leaving 11 bases between them. CDR3 nucleotides: TGTGCCAGCAGCTTAGGGGGCGCAAGCTCCTACGAGCAGTACTTC. This sequence encodes CASSLGGASSYEQYF. The whole variable domain, remainder taken from reference TRBV7-3 and TRBJ2-7, is GAGVSQTPSNKVTEKGKYVELRCDPISGHTALYWYRQSLGQGPEFLIYFQGTGAADDSGLPNDRFFAVRPEGSVSTLKIQRTERGDSAVYLCASSLGGASSYEQYFGPGTRLTVT.

The DNA for the CDR3 is TGTGCCAGCAGTTCCTCCAAGGGGGTTACTAATGAAAAACTGTTTTTT. This sequence encodes CASSSSKGVTNEKLFF. This rearrangement joins TRBV27 to TRBJ1-4; D is perhaps TRBD1 (6 bases). There are 16 residues in the CDR3. V lost 4 bases, J lost 2 bases, and 14 bases lay in between. Germline V gene lookup returns CDR1 MNHEY and CDR2 SMNVEV (reference sequence).

This clone has at least ten counts. The rearrangement uses TRBV28 and TRBJ1-5, with D uncertain. The CDR3 loop spans 11 amino acids. Germline CDR1 is MDHEN and CDR2 is SYDVKM. Trimming removed 5 bases from V and 9 bases from J, with 8 bases in between. Written as DNA, the CDR3 is TGTGCCAGCAGTCTCGGTCGGCCCCAGCATTTT. It yields the protein CASSLGRPQHF. Full variable domain (remainder filled in from reference TRBV28 and TRBJ1-5): DVKVTQSSRYLVKRTGEKVFLECVQDMDHENMFWYRQDPGLGLRLIYFSYDVKMKEKGDIPEGYSVSREKKERFSLILESASTNQTSMYLCASSLGRPQHFGDGTRLSIL.

This chain links TRBV5-1 with TRBJ2-3; 7 nucleotides align to TRBD2. The germline gives CDR1 SGHRS, CDR2 YFSETQ. With 4 bases clipped from V and 6 bases from J, the junction kept 11 bases outside the gene matches. The CDR3 sequence is 15 residues long. The CDR3 sequence is CASSPGLKGIDTQYF. The CDR3 DNA reads as TGCGCCAGCAGCCCGGGACTAAAAGGGATCGATACGCAGTATTTT.

The CDR3 region has the DNA TGTGCCAGCTCACCAAACAGCGGGTCCAATGAGCAGTTCTTC. It codes for CASSPNSGSNEQFF. V usage is TRBV18 and J usage is TRBJ2-1, with D tentatively TRBD2 (6 bases). The CDR3 has 14 residues. The germline V gene has CDR1 KGHSH and CDR2 LQKENI. Trimming took off 2 bases at V and 6 bases at J, with 11 bases between the two ends.

The genes are TRBV5-4 and TRBJ2-3; 8 bases match TRBD1. Germline V CDR1 and CDR2: SGHNT, YYREEE (reference sequence). V was pared by 4 bases and J by 1 base, with 8 bases of the junction left unmatched. The CDR3 runs to 16 residues. The CDR3 here is CASSARQGSGTDTQYF. The DNA of the CDR3 is TGTGCCAGCAGCGCTAGACAGGGGAGCGGCACAGATACGCAGTATTTT.

The gene calls are TRBV10-3 and TRBJ2-5; 12 bases fit TRBD2. This CDR3 has 14 residues. Trimming removed 4 bases from V and 5 bases from J; junction bases left unmatched: 2. Germline V lookup: CDR1 ENHRY, CDR2 SYGVKD. CDR3 protein: CAISAGLAGETQYF. DNA of the CDR3: TGTGCCATCAGTGCAGGACTAGCGGGGGAGACCCAGTACTTC.